Following are 16 T cell receptor beta chains from one sample sequenced in a study of cytomegalovirus exposure and HLA in healthy donors (dated by TCRdb to 2016 to 2017). The library was prepared using the immunoSEQ multiplex PCR assay. For the multiplex PCR, a mixture combining 60 forward primers for TCR Vbeta segments and 13 reverse primers for TCR Jbeta segments was used. TCRdb retrieved this table from immuneACCESS and kept in-frame rearrangements only. Not all clones are present; in checked studies, unresolved V genes account for under half, and no reason is known for the remainder. The sample yields roughly 200,000 clones; 75% to 90% were counted once. The ten largest make up around 0.99% of the sample. Sequencing input: PBMCs. The origin of the receptors is a boy younger than 10 in good health and CMV-seronegative.

The genes are TRBV29-1 and TRBJ2-1; a possible D gene is TRBD1 (6 bases). Germline CDR1 and CDR2: SQVTM and ANQGSEA. CDR3 length: 12 amino acids. The V and J ends lost 5 bases and 3 bases respectively, with 8 bases between them. Written as DNA, the CDR3 is TGCAGCGTTAAGACAGGCTACAATGAGCAGTTCTTC. Residues: CSVKTGYNEQFF.

The CDR3 DNA sequence: TGTGCCAGCAGTTTGGGGGGAGCAGGAGACAATGAGCAGTTCTTC. It specifies CASSLGGAGDNEQFF. The J gene is TRBJ2-1, the V gene TRBV28; a weak D match, TRBD2 (6 bases). CDR1 and CDR2 (germline): MDHEN, SYDVKM. The CDR3 covers 15 residues. V lost 3 bases and J lost 5, with 14 bases in between.

This chain uses TRBV6-5 with TRBJ1-1; a possible D gene is TRBD1 (5 bases). V was cut by 2 bases and J by 2 bases, with 15 bases left in between. Germline V CDR1 and CDR2: MNHEY, SVGAGI. This CDR3 contains 16 residues. CDR3 amino acids: CASSYRMGGSNTEAFF. The DNA of the CDR3 is TGTGCCAGCAGTTACCGGATGGGGGGTTCAAACACTGAAGCTTTCTTT.

V and J are TRBV6-6 and TRBJ2-2, with D uncertain. Trimming shortened V by 5 bases and J by 4 bases, and 14 bases separated the two germline ends. Germline assignment: CDR1 MNHNY and CDR2 SVGAGI (reference sequence). The CDR3 spans 15 residues. The CDR3 region is CASSPTQSGTGELFF. The CDR3 DNA follows: TGTGCCAGCAGTCCCACCCAATCGGGCACCGGGGAGCTGTTTTTT.

This clone was counted a single time. V usage is TRBV28 and J usage is TRBJ1-2; 9 positions match TRBD1. V dropped 8 bases and J dropped 3; count of bases not matched to a gene: 13. This CDR3 is built from 16 residues. The V gene's germline CDR1 is MDHEN and CDR2 SYDVKM. The CDR3 loop reads CASFSLGTGPDYGYTF. For the CDR3, the DNA is TGTGCCAGCTTTTCCCTGGGGACAGGGCCGGACTATGGCTACACCTTC.

The chain links TRBV28 to TRBJ1-3, with D uncertain. The CDR3 length is 15 residues. Germline V CDR1 and CDR2: MDHEN, SYDVKM. V lost 4 bases and J lost 6, with 16 bases in between. DNA for the CDR3: TGTGCCAGCAGTTCCCAGGAACAAAGCCTAAACACCATATATTTT. Protein sequence: CASSSQEQSLNTIYF.

The rearrangement uses TRBV5-1 and TRBJ2-6, with TRBD1 matching over 7 bases. There are 15 residues in the CDR3. Germline V gene lookup returns CDR1 SGHRS and CDR2 YFSETQ. Trimming cost V 5 bases and J 4 bases; bases outside gene matches: 6. In nucleotides, the CDR3 is TGCGCCAGCAGTCTGACAGGGCCCGGGGCCAACGTCCTGACTTTC. Its protein is CASSLTGPGANVLTF.

This clone has only a few counts. The chain employs TRBV6-1 and TRBJ1-1, with TRBD1 as a possible D gene (5 bases). This CDR3 has 14 amino acids. Germline V gene data show CDR1 as MNHNS and CDR2 as SASEGT. Trimming pared 7 bases from V and 6 bases from J, leaving 18 bases between. The CDR3 nucleotides read TGTGCCAGCACAAAAGCGGGGGGAGGGTCTGAAGCTTTCTTT. It specifies CASTKAGGGSEAFF.

The table lists this clone with a few counts. The DNA for the CDR3 is TGTGCCAGTTCGTACCAGGGGGCTGAAGCTTTCTTT. Amino acid sequence: CASSYQGAEAFF. The chain recombines TRBV19 with TRBJ1-1, with 7 bases that match TRBD1. The junction had 6 bases not matched to a gene; V was cut back by 8 bases and J by 6 bases. The length of the CDR3 is 12 residues. The V gene's germline CDR1 is LNHDA and CDR2 SQIVND (reference sequence).

The chain links TRBV27 to TRBJ1-2; possible D gene TRBD1, 6 bases. Germline CDR1 and CDR2: MNHEY and SMNVEV (reference sequence). Trimming cost V 1 base and J 2 bases, with 23 bases left between them. This CDR3 spans 19 amino acids. The CDR3 DNA follows: TGTGCCAGCAGTTTATTTGCCTTGCGGGGGCAGGATGTCAACTATGGCTACACCTTC. This codes for CASSLFALRGQDVNYGYTF.

This sequence joins TRBV28 and TRBJ2-2; D gene ambiguous. Germline loops: CDR1 MDHEN, CDR2 SYDVKM. V was pared by 2 bases and J by 5 bases, with 12 bases between. This CDR3 region has 15 residues. The CDR3: CASSLGSFETGELFF. CDR3 bases: TGTGCCAGCAGTTTAGGTTCCTTCGAGACCGGGGAGCTGTTTTTT.

V usage is TRBV28 and J usage is TRBJ2-3; 7 nucleotides match TRBD1. J lost 9 bases, V lost 5 bases, and 5 bases had no gene match. The CDR3 contains 12 residues. CDR1 MDHEN and CDR2 SYDVKM come from the germline V gene. In nucleotides, the CDR3 is TGTGCCAGCAGTCCGGACAGGCGGACGCAGTATTTT. Residues: CASSPDRRTQYF.

The chain has TRBV9 and TRBJ1-6, with D possibly matching TRBD1 (6 bases). CDR3 length: 18 amino acids. With 4 bases removed from V and 6 bases from J, the gap between germline ends came to 23 bases. Germline CDR1 and CDR2: SGDLS and YYNGEE. The CDR3 loop reads CASSIARGTSPSNSPLHF. The CDR3 bases are TGTGCCAGCAGCATAGCGCGGGGGACATCGCCAAGTAATTCACCCCTCCACTTT. Drawing the rest from reference TRBV9 and TRBJ1-6, the complete variable domain is DSGVTQTPKHLITATGQRVTLRCSPRSGDLSVYWYQQSLDQGLQFLIQYYNGEERAKGNILERFSAQQFPDLHSELNLSSLELGDSALYFCASSIARGTSPSNSPLHFGNGTRLTVT.

The V gene is TRBV4-2, the J gene TRBJ2-1; 14 positions match TRBD2. The CDR3 sequence is 18 residues long. The junction had 10 bases not matched to a gene; V was cut back by 1 base and J by 8 bases. CDR1 LGHNA and CDR2 YNFKEQ come from the germline V gene. CDR3 nucleotide sequence: TGTGCCAGCAGCCAAGGTCCAGGACTAGCGGGGGGCCTCGATGAGCAGTTCTTC. Its translation is CASSQGPGLAGGLDEQFF.

Notes on this clone: Germline and junction disagree at one end, which may indicate a read error. The CDR3 bases are TGTGCCAGCGGGGGACTAGCTACAAATATGGTCTTC. It is translated as CASGGLATNMVF. This sequence joins TRBV9 and TRBJ2-1; 9 bases match TRBD2. CDR3 length: 12 residues. The germline V gene has CDR1 SGDLS and CDR2 YYNGEE. The full variable domain, completed using reference TRBV9 and TRBJ2-1, is DSGVTQTPKHLITATGQRVTLRCSPRSGDLSVYWYQQSLDQGLQFLIQYYNGEERAKGNILERFSAQQFPDLHSELNLSSLELGDSALYFCASGGLATNMVFGPGTRLTVL.

A word on this clone: This sample also contains other DNA sequences that code for the same CDR3. The gene calls are TRBV15 and TRBJ2-1, with D uncertain. Per the germline V gene, CDR1 is LNHNV and CDR2 is YYDKDF (reference sequence). Trimming took off 0 bases at V and 9 bases at J, with 6 bases between the two ends. The CDR3 has 12 residues. This CDR3 reads CATSRDTGEQFF. The CDR3 DNA reads as TGTGCCACCAGCAGAGACACGGGTGAGCAGTTCTTC.